This T cell receptor beta chain was identified in a study of blood T cell repertoires in COVID-19. Study-level background: Whether acute or convalescent, the COVID-19 samples came from the United States, Italy and Spain. Nucleic acid was either cDNA or gDNA, and it came from T cells, B-cell-depleted T cells, or PBMCs.

Participants spanned ages roughly 18 to 95 years and resided in around 25 US areas. Participant-given clinical history determined each cohort assignment. Repertoires were generated with immunoSEQ multiplex PCR, while TCRdb's copy carries only in-frame clones and drops some. Of over 250,000 clones in the sample, about nine tenths were seen once. Germline V lookup: CDR1 SGHKS, CDR2 YYEKEE (reference sequence). Trimming pared 3 bases from V and 3 bases from J, leaving 12 bases between. The CDR3 is made up of 15 amino acids. This receptor was obtained from a woman in her fifties or sixties who had recovered from COVID-19. The specimen was PBMCs or T cells enriched from blood (not recorded which). The V gene is TRBV5-5, the J gene TRBJ1-4, with a tentative D call TRBD1 (5 bases). CDR3 loop: CASSWGYPPNEKLFF. CDR3 DNA sequence: TGTGCCAGCAGCTGGGGCTACCCTCCTAATGAAAAACTGTTTTTT.